These T cell receptor beta chains were read from a single sample in a study of T-cell reconstitution after alpha-beta-depleted transplantation in children. A single record per CDR3 protein comes from TCRdb applying MiXCR to the PCR reads. The sample includes approximately 100,000 distinct CDR3 sequences, 12% of them seen just once. The sample here was PBMCs from the stem cell graft donor, taken from the stem cell graft. Source of these receptors: a human donor who donated a stem cell graft to a child with inherited bone marrow failure. The CDR3 runs from the conserved cysteine through the conserved F or W. Fields, in order: clone size, D gene, V gene, J gene, CDR3 protein, CDR3 DNA. A D gene is named only where the DNA matches it firmly. Expanded clones are given a class, and other clones once, few, many or no size at all.

>many|TRBD1|TRBV5-1|TRBJ1-1
CASSPSPGQDRAPEAFF
TGCGCCAGCAGTCCCAGTCCTGGACAGGACAGAGCCCCTGAAGCTTTCTTT
>many|-|TRBV5-1|TRBJ2-5
CASSFAGTAQETQYF
TGCGCCAGCAGCTTTGCGGGGACAGCCCAAGAGACCCAGTACTTC
>few|TRBD2|TRBV10-2|TRBJ2-1
CASILAGGDEQFF
TGCGCCAGCATCCTAGCGGGAGGGGATGAGCAGTTCTTC
>many|-|TRBV7-2|TRBJ2-1
CASSSLGSTKSEEQFF
TGTGCCAGCAGCTCCCTGGGGAGTACCAAATCCGAAGAGCAGTTCTTC
>many|TRBD1|TRBV20-1|TRBJ2-7
CSGMDRGRSYEQYF
TGCAGTGGGATGGACAGGGGGCGATCCTACGAGCAGTACTTC
>many|-|TRBV30|TRBJ1-1
CAWSVTPEAFF
TGTGCCTGGAGTGTAACCCCTGAAGCTTTCTTT
>-|TRBD2|TRBV20-1|TRBJ2-5
CSARDRLAGGQETQYF
TGCAGTGCTAGAGACCGACTAGCGGGGGGCCAAGAGACCCAGTACTTC
>many|-|TRBV29-1|TRBJ2-3
CSVVPGPRGDTQYF
TGCAGCGTTGTGCCCGGGCCGCGGGGCGATACGCAGTATTTT
>many|-|TRBV5-5|TRBJ1-1
CASSLGGFEAFF
TGTGCCAGCAGCTTGGGGGGTTTTGAAGCTTTCTTT
>many|-|TRBV28|TRBJ2-5
CASSYTGLVETQYF
TGTGCCAGCAGTTATACAGGGTTGGTAGAGACCCAGTACTTC
>many|TRBD1|TRBV6-5|TRBJ2-5
CASSSGQGRKETQYF
TGTGCCAGCAGTTCCGGACAGGGAAGGAAGGAGACCCAGTACTTC
>many|TRBD2|TRBV28|TRBJ2-7
CASSFSRESLEQYF
TGTGCCAGCAGTTTTTCGCGGGAGTCCCTCGAGCAGTACTTC
>many|TRBD2|TRBV5-1|TRBJ2-1
CASSLSGDTYNEQFF
TGCGCCAGCAGCTTAAGCGGGGATACCTACAATGAGCAGTTCTTC
>many|TRBD1|TRBV9|TRBJ1-2
CASSSSDRGNGYTF
TGTGCCAGCAGCTCTTCGGACAGGGGAAATGGCTACACCTTC
>many|-|TRBV5-1|TRBJ1-1
CASSLGRDHTEAFF
TGCGCCAGCAGCTTGGGTAGGGATCACACTGAAGCTTTCTTT
>many|-|TRBV3-1|TRBJ2-2
CASSQETGDDTGELFF
TGTGCCAGCAGCCAAGAAACGGGGGACGACACCGGGGAGCTGTTTTTT
>many|-|TRBV27|TRBJ2-3
CASSSRLPRTDTQYF
TGTGCCAGCAGTTCCAGACTCCCTCGCACAGATACGCAGTATTTT
>many|-|TRBV15|TRBJ2-6
CATSRENQTDSSGANFLTF
TGTGCCACCAGCAGGGAAAACCAGACGGATTCCTCTGGGGCCAACTTCCTGACTTTC
>many|-|TRBV12-3/TRBV12-4|TRBJ2-5
CASSLGQGIEETQYF
TGTGCCAGCAGTCTGGGGCAGGGTATCGAAGAGACCCAGTACTTC
>many|-|TRBV4-2|TRBJ2-7
CASSQDTRYEQYF
TGTGCCAGCAGCCAGGATACGAGATACGAGCAGTACTTC
>-|-|TRBV7-2|TRBJ2-5
CASSGQAAETQYF
TGTGCCAGTTCGGGGCAGGCAGCAGAGACCCAGTACTTC
>many|-|TRBV27|TRBJ2-7
CASSKSSYEQYF
TGTGCCAGCAGTAAGAGCTCCTACGAGCAGTACTTC
>few|-|TRBV2|TRBJ2-2
CASSEGAAPYSGELFF
TGTGCCAGCAGTGAAGGGGCGGCCCCTTATTCTGGGGAGCTGTTTTTT
>many|-|TRBV7-3|TRBJ2-3
CASSLLGTSTDTQYF
TGTGCCAGCAGCTTACTGGGCACTAGCACAGATACGCAGTATTTT
>many|-|TRBV4-1|TRBJ1-1
CASRGGGTEAFF
TGCGCCAGCAGGGGGGGGGGAACTGAAGCTTTCTTT
>few|-|TRBV28|TRBJ1-1
CASSLDLYTEAFF
TGTGCCAGCAGCCTGGACTTATACACTGAAGCTTTCTTT
>many|TRBD1|TRBV15|TRBJ1-2
CATSGQGAYYGYTF
TGTGCCACCAGTGGTCAGGGGGCCTACTATGGCTACACCTTC
>few|TRBD1|TRBV7-9|TRBJ1-6
CASSLGQGPHSPLHF
TGTGCCAGCAGCTTGGGACAGGGGCCCCATTCACCCCTCCACTTT
>-|-|TRBV12-3/TRBV12-4|TRBJ2-7
CASSLYSEQYF
TGTGCCAGCAGTTTATATAGCGAGCAGTACTTC
>-|-|TRBV7-2|TRBJ2-7
CASSLESVRVYEQYF
TGTGCCAGCAGCTTAGAAAGTGTGCGGGTGTACGAGCAGTACTTC
>many|TRBD1|TRBV5-1|TRBJ1-2
CASSEGTAAYYGYTF
TGCGCCAGCAGCGAAGGGACAGCGGCATACTATGGCTACACCTTC
>many|-|TRBV9|TRBJ1-1
CASSVEGRRGTEAFF
TGTGCCAGCAGCGTAGAGGGCAGACGGGGCACTGAAGCTTTCTTT
>many|-|TRBV12-3/TRBV12-4|TRBJ2-7
CASSPALGVYEQYF
TGTGCCAGCAGCCCTGCCCTCGGAGTTTACGAGCAGTACTTC
>few|-|TRBV7-2|TRBJ2-3
CASRSGARLLDTQYF
TGTGCCAGCAGGTCGGGAGCGCGCCTTCTCGATACGCAGTATTTT
>many|TRBD2|TRBV6-5|TRBJ2-7
CAVRGRAYEQYF
TGTGCCGTTCGTGGGAGGGCCTACGAGCAGTACTTC
>many|TRBD2|TRBV29-1|TRBJ2-1
CSAIAGLSYNEQFF
TGCAGCGCTATAGCGGGCCTCTCCTACAATGAGCAGTTCTTC
>many|-|TRBV5-5|TRBJ2-3
CASSFTGGPDTQYF
TGTGCCAGCAGCTTTACTGGGGGCCCAGATACGCAGTATTTT
>once|-|TRBV29-1|TRBJ2-5
CSVEFIEGPGEETQYF
TGCAGCGTTGAATTTATCGAAGGTCCGGGGGAAGAGACCCAGTACTTC
>many|-|TRBV5-1|TRBJ2-1
CASSSVTRYNEQFF
TGCGCCAGCAGCTCAGTGACGCGTTACAATGAGCAGTTCTTC
>many|TRBD2|TRBV4-1|TRBJ2-7
CASSHHPGTSGRSSYEQYF
TGCGCCAGCAGCCACCACCCCGGGACTAGCGGGAGGAGCTCCTACGAGCAGTACTTC
>many|TRBD2|TRBV11-2|TRBJ2-1
CASSLETSNYNEQFF
TGTGCCAGCAGCTTAGAGACTAGCAACTACAATGAGCAGTTCTTC
>many|-|TRBV27|TRBJ2-1
CASSLSGGGWDEQFF
TGTGCCAGCAGTTTATCAGGGGGTGGGTGGGATGAGCAGTTCTTC
>many|-|TRBV5-1|TRBJ1-2
CASSDSGYTDYGYTF
TGCGCCAGCAGCGACTCAGGGTATACTGACTATGGCTACACCTTC
>-|TRBD1|TRBV29-1|TRBJ2-3
CSVEGQGPSQYF
TGCAGCGTTGAGGGACAGGGTCCCTCGCAGTATTTT
>few|TRBD1|TRBV11-2|TRBJ2-7
CASSKGTDPSYEQYF
TGTGCCAGCAGCAAGGGGACAGACCCCTCCTACGAGCAGTACTTC
>many|-|TRBV30|TRBJ2-7
CAWSPTGSYEQYF
TGTGCCTGGAGTCCGACAGGATCCTACGAGCAGTACTTC
>many|TRBD2|TRBV6-2/TRBV6-3|TRBJ2-7
CASTGTTRFEQYF
TGTGCCAGTACCGGGACTACCCGATTCGAGCAGTACTTC
>many|-|TRBV20-1|TRBJ1-6
CSARGQPHHSPLHF
TGCAGTGCTAGAGGACAGCCCCACCATTCACCCCTCCACTTT